The entry below gives a single T cell receptor (beta chain) sequence along with its context. This entry comes from a study of blood T cell repertoires in COVID-19. Study-level background: Some COVID-19 samples were acute and others convalescent; all came from the United States, Italy and Spain. T cells, B-cell-depleted T cells, or PBMCs provided the cDNA or gDNA that served as material.

Per the authors' pipeline: Nucleated cell counts were estimated from reference gene primer amplification. This table comes from immunoSEQ multiplex PCR, and its TCRdb copy is limited to in-frame clones, with some not included. V and J calls plus clone size are reproduced from that table; the DNA served to infer D and trimming. The repertoire holds 55,000 to 75,000 clones, with 70% to 80% as singletons. CDR1 and CDR2 from the germline V gene are SGHNT and YENEEA. The CDR3 runs 15 residues. After removal of 5 bases from V and 6 bases from J, the junction contained 6 bases not matched to a gene. This clonotype was sampled from a human donor in a cohort sampled during active COVID-19. This chain links TRBV11-3 with TRBJ2-2, with 10 bases fitting TRBD1. Material: peripheral blood. The CDR3 is CASSRTGGYAGELFF. The CDR3 coding sequence is TGTGCCAGCAGCCGGACAGGGGGATACGCCGGGGAGCTGTTTTTT.